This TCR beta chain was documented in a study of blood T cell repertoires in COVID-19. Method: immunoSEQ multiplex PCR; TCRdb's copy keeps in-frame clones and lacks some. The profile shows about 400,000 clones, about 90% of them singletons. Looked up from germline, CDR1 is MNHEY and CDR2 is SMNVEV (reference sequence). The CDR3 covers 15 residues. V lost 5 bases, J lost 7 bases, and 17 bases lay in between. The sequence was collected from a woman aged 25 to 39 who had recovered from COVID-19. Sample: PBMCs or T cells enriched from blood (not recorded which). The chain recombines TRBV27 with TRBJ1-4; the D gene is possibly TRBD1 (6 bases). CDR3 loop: CASSERTGGLEKLFF. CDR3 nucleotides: TGTGCCAGCAGTGAGCGGACGGGGGGCCTTGAAAAACTGTTTTTT.